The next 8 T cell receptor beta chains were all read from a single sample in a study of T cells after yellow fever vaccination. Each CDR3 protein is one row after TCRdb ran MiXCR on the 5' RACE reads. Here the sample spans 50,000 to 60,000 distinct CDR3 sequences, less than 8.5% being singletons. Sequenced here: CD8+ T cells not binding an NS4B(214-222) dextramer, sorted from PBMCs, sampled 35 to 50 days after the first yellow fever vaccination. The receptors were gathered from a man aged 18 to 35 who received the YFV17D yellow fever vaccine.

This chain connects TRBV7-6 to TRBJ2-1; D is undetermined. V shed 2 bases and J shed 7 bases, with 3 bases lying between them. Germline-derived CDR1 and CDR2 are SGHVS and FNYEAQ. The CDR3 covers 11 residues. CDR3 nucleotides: TGTGCCAGCAGCTTATGGAATGAGCAGTTCTTC. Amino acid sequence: CASSLWNEQFF.

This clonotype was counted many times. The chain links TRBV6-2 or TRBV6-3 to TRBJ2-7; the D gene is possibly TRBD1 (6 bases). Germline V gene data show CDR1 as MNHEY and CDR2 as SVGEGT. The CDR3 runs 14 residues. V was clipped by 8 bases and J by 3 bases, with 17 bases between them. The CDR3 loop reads CASSRTVEFYEQYV. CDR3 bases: TGTGCCAGCTCCCGGACAGTAGAATTCTACGAGCAGTACGTC.

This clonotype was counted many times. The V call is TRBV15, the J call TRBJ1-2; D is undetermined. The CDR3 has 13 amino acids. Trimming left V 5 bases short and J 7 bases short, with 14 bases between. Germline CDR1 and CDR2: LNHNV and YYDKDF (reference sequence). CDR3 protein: CATSQVNAIGYTF. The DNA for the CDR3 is TGTGCCACCAGCCAGGTTAACGCTATTGGCTACACCTTC.

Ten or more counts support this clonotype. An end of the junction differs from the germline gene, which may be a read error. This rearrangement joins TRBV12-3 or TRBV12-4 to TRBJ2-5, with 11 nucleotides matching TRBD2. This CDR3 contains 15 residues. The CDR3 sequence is CASSIAGGPPETQYF. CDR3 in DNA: TGTGCCAGCAGTATAGCGGGGGGGCCGCCAGAGACCCAGTACTTC.

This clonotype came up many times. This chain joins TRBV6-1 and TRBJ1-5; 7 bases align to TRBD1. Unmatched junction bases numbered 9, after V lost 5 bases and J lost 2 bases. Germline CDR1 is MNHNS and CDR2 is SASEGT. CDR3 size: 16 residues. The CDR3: CASSRSGTAGNQPQHF. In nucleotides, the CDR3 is TGTGCCAGCAGTAGATCCGGGACAGCGGGCAATCAGCCCCAGCATTTT.

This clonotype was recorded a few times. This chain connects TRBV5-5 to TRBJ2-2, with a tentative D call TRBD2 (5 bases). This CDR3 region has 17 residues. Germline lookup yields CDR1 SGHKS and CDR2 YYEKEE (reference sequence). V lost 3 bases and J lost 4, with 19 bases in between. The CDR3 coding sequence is TGTGCCAGCAGCTGGGTTGAGGGCTACTTCCCCACCGGGGAGCTGTTTTTT. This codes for CASSWVEGYFPTGELFF.

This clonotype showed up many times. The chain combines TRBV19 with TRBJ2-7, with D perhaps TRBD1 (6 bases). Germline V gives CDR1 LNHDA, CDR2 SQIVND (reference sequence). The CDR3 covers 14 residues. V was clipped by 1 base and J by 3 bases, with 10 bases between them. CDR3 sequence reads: CASSIGTGFYEQYF. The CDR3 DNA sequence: TGTGCCAGTAGTATAGGTACAGGGTTCTACGAGCAGTACTTC.

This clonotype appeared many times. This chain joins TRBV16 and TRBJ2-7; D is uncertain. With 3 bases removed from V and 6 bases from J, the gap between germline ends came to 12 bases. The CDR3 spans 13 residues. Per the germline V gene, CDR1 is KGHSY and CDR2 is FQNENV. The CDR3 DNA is TGTGCCAGCAGCCATACTGAGCGTTCCGAGCAGTACGTC. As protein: CASSHTERSEQYV.